This TCR beta chain originates from a study of blood T cell repertoires in COVID-19. Study summary: Specimens from acute and convalescent COVID-19 originated in the United States, Italy and Spain.

For this clone: This sample includes further DNA sequences coding for the same CDR3.

Authors' data handling: Amplification of reference gene primers was used by the study to estimate nucleated cell counts. Assay used: immunoSEQ multiplex PCR; TCRdb lists only in-frame clones, some missing. For V, J and clone size, that table is used; D and trimming come from the DNA. The data hold approximately 250,000 clones, with under 95% observed a single time. The V segment lost 4 bases and the J segment 8 bases; nucleotides outside the gene matches: 1. The CDR3 has 11 residues. This chain joins TRBV12-3 or TRBV12-4 and TRBJ1-2; 7 bases map to TRBD1. The sequencing input was PBMCs or T cells enriched from blood (not recorded which). This clonotype originated in a man aged 35-49 years who had been exposed to COVID-19. CDR3 amino acids: CASSSRGGYTF. DNA of the CDR3: TGTGCCAGCAGTTCCAGGGGGGGCTACACCTTC.